The rows below give T cell receptor beta chains drawn from one sample of a study of cytomegalovirus exposure and HLA in healthy donors. Clones were read by immunoSEQ multiplex PCR, and TCRdb kept only the in-frame ones, dropping some. The sample carries about 150,000 clones, around 80% recorded once. What was sequenced was PBMCs. The receptors stem from a man aged 18-30 years in good health and CMV-seronegative. Both conserved end residues are part of each CDR3.

V gene	CDR3 protein
TRBV7-2	CASSRRGSFDTDTQYF
TRBV5-6	CASSLVRDWETQYF
TRBV6-6	CASSYPQQLGGEQFF
TRBV27	CASKTGNTEAFF
TRBV19	CASSDRPAYEQYF
TRBV19	CASRFPGTLYGYTF
TRBV6-6	CASSRTRDSLNQPQHF
TRBV7-2	CASSPFSGFYNEQFF
TRBV7-9	CALGDRAWTDTQYF
TRBV27	CASSFSSGAARYEQYF
TRBV4-3	CASSQDFGFMGGLNTEAFF
TRBV6-1	CASSSTGGLWYGYTF
TRBV27	CASSLRAISDRGAEQYF
TRBV12-2	CASRRLTQNTEAFF
TRBV9	CASSVVAGVGGELFF
TRBV10-3	CAISEGTATEAFF
TRBV6-6	CASNQEGAMPYEQYF
TRBV7-2	CASSFGTSSYEQYF
TRBV6-6	CASSSQRDYGYTF
TRBV19	CASSRTSGDYNEQFF
TRBV5-6	CASSPPGTGVVYEQYF
TRBV6-1	CASTLRGTIYNEQFF
TRBV7-2	CASSLVVGQASYYGYTF
TRBV5-8	CASSLGFVLAGADEQFF
TRBV18	CASSQSQGSSYEQYF
TRBV4-1	CASSHPPSTGVGYEQYF
TRBV7-6	CASSSGTGTGELFF
TRBV7-9	CASSTAGTASGNTIYF
TRBV7-9	CSSSPALNTQYF
TRBV5-1	CASRPGTGGRNEQFF
TRBV19	CASSWATGGKTEAFF
TRBV10-3	CAISESGPTSGSGDTQYF
TRBV5-8	CASSNKLNYEQYF